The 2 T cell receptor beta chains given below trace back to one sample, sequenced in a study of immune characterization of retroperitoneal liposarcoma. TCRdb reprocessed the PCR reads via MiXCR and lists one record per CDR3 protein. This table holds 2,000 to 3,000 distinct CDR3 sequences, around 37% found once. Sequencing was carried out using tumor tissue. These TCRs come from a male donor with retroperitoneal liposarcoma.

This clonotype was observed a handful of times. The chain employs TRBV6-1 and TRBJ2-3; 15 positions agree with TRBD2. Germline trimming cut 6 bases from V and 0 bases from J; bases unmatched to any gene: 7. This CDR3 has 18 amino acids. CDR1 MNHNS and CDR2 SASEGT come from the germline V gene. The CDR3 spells CASRLGTSGRSSTDTQYF. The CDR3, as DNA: TGTGCCAGCAGACTGGGGACTAGCGGGAGGTCTAGCACAGATACGCAGTATTTT.

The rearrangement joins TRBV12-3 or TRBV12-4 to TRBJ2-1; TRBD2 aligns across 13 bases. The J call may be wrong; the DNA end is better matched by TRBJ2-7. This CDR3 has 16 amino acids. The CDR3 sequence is CASSPTTSGRLYEQYF. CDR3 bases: TGTGCCAGCAGTCCCACGACTAGCGGGAGGTTATACGAGCAGTACTTC.